The 24 T cell receptor beta chains below all came from one sample that was sequenced in a study of blood T cells in healthy people across ages. Through a sample-barcoded 5' primer and a J-beta primer mix, a second PCR was run for roughly 6 to 12 cycles. TCRdb used MiXCR to reprocess the 5' RACE reads, holding one entry per CDR3 protein. The repertoire has over a million distinct CDR3 sequences, approximately 38% of them found once; the top ten carry roughly 7.9%. The sample was blood. The receptors stem from a woman between 18 and 29 years old in good health.

This chain connects TRBV20-1 to TRBJ2-7; the D is unclear. The CDR3 length is 14 residues. Germline loops: CDR1 DFQATT, CDR2 SNEGSKA (reference sequence). V gave up 5 bases and J gave up 0 bases, with 14 bases separating them. The CDR3 DNA is TGCAGTGCTTCAGACGGAGCCAGCTCCTACGAGCAGTACTTC. This translates into CSASDGASSYEQYF.

V usage is TRBV14 and J usage is TRBJ2-7; 7 positions match TRBD2. With 4 bases clipped from V and 2 bases from J, the junction kept 11 bases outside the gene matches. This CDR3 is built from 16 residues. Germline V gene sequence: CDR1 SGHDN, CDR2 FVKESK. Here the CDR3 reads CASSPRGASGPYEQYF. The CDR3 DNA is TGTGCCAGCAGCCCCCGTGGAGCTAGCGGTCCCTACGAGCAGTACTTC.

This clonotype was counted a single time. A much larger clone lies one base from this, so it may be a read error. The V call is TRBV6-5, the J call TRBJ2-7, with 8 bases lining up with TRBD1. V gave up 0 bases and J gave up 3 bases; unmatched junction bases: 4. The CDR3 totals 15 residues. Per germline, CDR1 MNHEY and CDR2 SVGAGI. CDR3 loop: CASSYSFGTGYEQYF. The CDR3 coding sequence is TGTGCCAGCAGTTACTCCTTCGGGACAGGCTACGAGCAGTACTTC.

In this sample, this clonotype turned up a few times. V is TRBV27 and J is TRBJ2-1; 10 nucleotides line up with TRBD2. Germline values: CDR1 MNHEY, CDR2 SMNVEV (reference sequence). J lost 7 bases, V lost 4 bases, and 16 bases had no gene match. This CDR3 is built from 18 residues. CDR3 sequence (DNA): TGTGCCAGCAGTTCCCCCCTCATAAAAGCGGGGGGGAGAAATGAGCAGTTCTTC. This translates into CASSSPLIKAGGRNEQFF.

The V and J genes are TRBV12-3 or TRBV12-4 and TRBJ1-3; TRBD1 aligns across 7 bases. V lost 5 bases to trimming and J lost 8 bases; unmatched junction nucleotides: 6. The CDR3 covers 13 residues. The CDR3 nucleotides read TGTGCCAGCAGTACCAGGGGGAGGGACACCATATATTTT. It specifies CASSTRGRDTIYF.

This clonotype was counted between two and nine times. The chain couples TRBV15 to TRBJ2-7, with D possibly being TRBD2 (6 bases). The germline V and J ends were trimmed by 0 bases and 2 bases, with 14 bases remaining between them. This CDR3 region has 16 residues. CDR1 is LNHNV and CDR2 is YYDKDF in the germline V gene (reference sequence). The CDR3, as DNA: TGTGCCACCAGCAGAGATCTTCCGACGGGAGCCTACGAGCAGTACTTC. Amino acid sequence: CATSRDLPTGAYEQYF. Full variable domain (outside the CDR3, taken from reference TRBV15 and TRBJ2-7): DAMVIQNPRYQVTQFGKPVTLSCSQTLNHNVMYWYQQKSSQAPKLLFHYYDKDFNNEADTPDNFQSRRPNTSFCFLDIRSPGLGDTAMYLCATSRDLPTGAYEQYFGPGTRLTVT.

V and J are TRBV29-1 and TRBJ1-1, with D possibly being TRBD1 (5 bases). Germline V lookup: CDR1 SQVTM, CDR2 ANQGSEA. This CDR3 has 13 amino acids. V gave up 1 base and J gave up 6 bases, with 12 bases separating them. CDR3 protein: CSVEVSGIAEAFF. Here the CDR3 DNA reads TGCAGCGTTGAAGTCTCAGGGATCGCTGAAGCTTTCTTT. The full variable domain, its missing parts supplied by reference TRBV29-1 and TRBJ1-1, is SAVISQKPSRDICQRGTSLTIQCQVDSQVTMMFWYRQQPGQSLTLIATANQGSEATYESGFVIDKFPISRPNLTFSTLTVSNMSPEDSSIYLCSVEVSGIAEAFFGQGTRLTVV.

The chain links TRBV10-3 to TRBJ1-2; D uncertain. CDR1 and CDR2 (germline): ENHRY, SYGVKD. CDR3 length: 10 amino acids. Deletions cut 10 bases from V and 8 bases from J, with 11 bases between. The CDR3 DNA reads as TGTGCCACCAACCCCTACGGCTACACCTTC. Translating gives CATNPYGYTF.

This chain links TRBV27 with TRBJ2-5; TRBD1 matches 7 bases. This CDR3 contains 15 residues. CDR1 is MNHEY and CDR2 is SMNVEV in the germline V gene (reference sequence). V lost 6 bases, J lost 1 base, and 8 bases stayed unmatched. CDR3 loop: CASSRYGDSQETQYF. CDR3 nucleotides: TGTGCCAGCAGCCGTTACGGGGACAGCCAAGAGACCCAGTACTTC.

The rearrangement uses TRBV20-1 and TRBJ1-4; D unclear. Trimming stripped 0 bases from V and 3 bases from J, with 8 bases between. The CDR3 spans 14 residues. The V gene's germline CDR1 is DFQATT and CDR2 SNEGSKA (reference sequence). This CDR3 is CSARETAANEKLFF. CDR3 in DNA: TGCAGTGCTAGAGAGACGGCCGCTAATGAAAAACTGTTTTTT.

This clonotype came up a few times. The V call is TRBV6-5, the J call TRBJ2-3, with D possibly TRBD2 on 6 matching bases. Germline V lookup: CDR1 MNHEY, CDR2 SVGAGI. The CDR3 has 12 amino acids. Trimming removed 5 bases at V and 8 bases at J, with 11 bases between. The chain's CDR3 is CASSHQGGTQYF. The CDR3 bases are TGTGCCAGCAGTCACCAGGGAGGTACGCAGTATTTT.

The V and J genes are TRBV5-1 and TRBJ2-5; possible D gene TRBD1, 5 bases. This CDR3 spans 14 amino acids. In germline, CDR1 is SGHRS, CDR2 YFSETQ. V was shortened by 4 bases and J by 3 bases, with 13 bases between the two germline ends. The CDR3 region is CASSVQSGKETQYF. The CDR3 DNA is TGCGCCAGCAGCGTGCAGTCAGGGAAAGAGACCCAGTACTTC.

In its sample, this clonotype was seen a few times. The chain carries TRBV20-1 and TRBJ2-1; 10 nucleotides line up with TRBD2. Trimming took 6 bases from V and 0 from J; bases not matched to a gene: 11. In germline, CDR1 is DFQATT, CDR2 SNEGSKA (reference sequence). This CDR3 spans 17 amino acids. CDR3: CSARGIAGGLSYNEQFF. CDR3 nucleotide sequence: TGCAGTGCCCGGGGGATAGCGGGAGGCCTCTCCTACAATGAGCAGTTCTTC.

The chain couples TRBV7-9 to TRBJ1-1, with unresolved D. Germline values: CDR1 SEHNR, CDR2 FQNEAQ (reference sequence). The CDR3 contains 15 residues. The germline V and J ends were trimmed by 5 bases and 5 bases, with 18 bases remaining between them. This CDR3 reads CASSPTPREGTEAFF. The CDR3 DNA reads as TGTGCCAGCAGCCCCACACCACGGGAGGGAACTGAAGCTTTCTTT. The whole variable domain, filled in from reference TRBV7-9 and TRBJ1-1, reads DTGVSQNPRHKITKRGQNVTFRCDPISEHNRLYWYRQTLGQGPEFLTYFQNEAQLEKSRLLSDRFSAERPKGSFSTLEIQRTEQGDSAMYLCASSPTPREGTEAFFGQGTRLTVV.

The chain couples TRBV20-1 to TRBJ2-3, with TRBD2 as a possible D gene (5 bases). Trimming pared 2 bases from V and 5 bases from J, leaving 8 bases between. This CDR3 has 12 residues. The V gene's germline CDR1 is DFQATT and CDR2 SNEGSKA (reference sequence). In DNA form, the CDR3 reads TGCAGTGCTAGATTAAGCGGAGATACGCAGTATTTT. As protein: CSARLSGDTQYF.

The CDR3: CASSQVAETQFF. In DNA form, the CDR3 reads TGTGCCAGCAGCCAGGTGGCTGAGACCCAGTTCTTC. The chain carries TRBV3-1 and TRBJ2-5, with no clear D. The J call may be faulty, since TRBJ2-1 better matches the DNA end. The CDR3 has 12 residues. The germline V gene encodes CDR1 LGHDT and CDR2 YNNKEL (reference sequence).

The V and J genes are TRBV5-1 and TRBJ2-1; 12 nucleotides agree with TRBD2. The CDR3 is 18 amino acids. After removal of 1 base from V and 7 bases from J, the junction contained 12 bases not matched to a gene. The germline V gene has CDR1 SGHRS and CDR2 YFSETQ. The DNA for the CDR3 is TGCGCCAGCAGCTTGTTCTCGTCGTCTAGCGGGAGGGTGAATGAGCAGTTCTTC. Translation: CASSLFSSSSGRVNEQFF.

The chain employs TRBV27 and TRBJ2-7; a possible D gene is TRBD1 (6 bases). Germline CDR1 MNHEY, CDR2 SMNVEV (reference sequence). V was pared by 10 bases and J by 0 bases, with 16 bases between. CDR3 length: 14 residues. CDR3 coding DNA: TGTGCCACTCAGGGGCGGTACAGCTCCTACGAGCAGTACTTC. Protein sequence: CATQGRYSSYEQYF.

The table lists this clonotype with a count of one. V is TRBV5-1 and J is TRBJ2-7; 9 nucleotides match TRBD2. CDR3 length: 14 amino acids. The germline gives CDR1 SGHRS, CDR2 YFSETQ. Trimming took 0 bases from V and 7 from J; bases not matched to a gene: 5. The CDR3 nucleotides are TGCGCCAGCAGCTTGGCTAGCGGGGAAAATGAGCAGTACTTC. It specifies CASSLASGENEQYF.

The gene calls are TRBV18 and TRBJ2-3; perhaps D is TRBD1 or TRBD2 (6 bases each). The CDR3 contains 17 residues. Deletions cut 1 base from V and 2 bases from J, with 16 bases between. CDR1 is KGHSH and CDR2 is LQKENI in the germline V gene. The CDR3 region is CASSPRRGSEDTDTQYF. The DNA of the CDR3 is TGTGCCAGCTCACCACGGAGGGGGTCCGAAGACACAGATACGCAGTATTTT.

The chain joins TRBV18 to TRBJ2-3; TRBD2 matches 10 bases. This CDR3 contains 17 residues. Per germline, CDR1 KGHSH and CDR2 LQKENI. V was pared by 2 bases and J by 6 bases, with 11 bases of the junction left unmatched. The CDR3 reads CASSPTLAGYLLDTQYF. The CDR3 bases are TGTGCCAGCTCACCAACACTAGCGGGGTACTTATTGGATACGCAGTATTTT.

V is TRBV7-9 and J is TRBJ2-1; TRBD2 might be the D (5 bases). V lost 5 bases to trimming and J lost 12 bases, with 17 bases between them. CDR1 and CDR2 (germline): SEHNR, FQNEAQ (reference sequence). The CDR3 runs 13 residues. Written as DNA, the CDR3 is TGTGCCAGCAGCCCTAGCCTTACCGGGCGGCAGTTCTTC. This codes for CASSPSLTGRQFF.

There are many counts of this clonotype. The V gene is TRBV20-1, the J gene TRBJ2-1, with no clear D. There are 12 residues in the CDR3. Germline V gives CDR1 DFQATT, CDR2 SNEGSKA (reference sequence). Trimming pared 1 base from V and 4 bases from J, leaving 5 bases between. The CDR3 DNA sequence: TGCAGTGCTAGAGGGCATTACAATGAGCAGTTCTTC. Protein: CSARGHYNEQFF.

The chain employs TRBV6-5 and TRBJ2-3, with TRBD2 matching 12 bases. The CDR3 is made up of 16 amino acids. J lost 6 bases, V lost 0 bases, and 4 bases had no gene match. Germline V gives CDR1 MNHEY, CDR2 SVGAGI. This CDR3 reads CASSYSLGLAGDTQYF. In DNA form, the CDR3 reads TGTGCCAGCAGTTACTCTCTTGGACTAGCGGGGGATACGCAGTATTTT.